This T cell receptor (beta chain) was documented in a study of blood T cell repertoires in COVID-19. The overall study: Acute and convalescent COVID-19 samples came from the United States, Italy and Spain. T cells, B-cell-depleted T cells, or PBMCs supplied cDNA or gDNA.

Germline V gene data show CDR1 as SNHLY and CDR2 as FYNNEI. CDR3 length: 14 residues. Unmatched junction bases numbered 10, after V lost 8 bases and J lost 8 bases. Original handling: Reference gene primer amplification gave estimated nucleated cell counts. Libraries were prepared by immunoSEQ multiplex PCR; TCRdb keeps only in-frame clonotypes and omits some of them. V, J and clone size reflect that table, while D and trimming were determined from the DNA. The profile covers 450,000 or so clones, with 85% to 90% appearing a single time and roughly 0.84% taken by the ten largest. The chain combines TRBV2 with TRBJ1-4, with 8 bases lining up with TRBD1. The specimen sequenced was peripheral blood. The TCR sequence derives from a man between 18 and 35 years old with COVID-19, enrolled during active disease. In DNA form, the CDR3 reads TGTGCCAGCGTCCCGCAGGGGGCGGGCGAAAAACTGTTTTTT. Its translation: CASVPQGAGEKLFF.